The entry below describes one TCR beta chain. Its antigen is not known. Sequence at one end of the junction differs from germline and may be a read error. Use of 60 Vbeta and 13 Jbeta primers characterized the PCR. The assay was immunoSEQ multiplex PCR, and TCRdb's table has in-frame clones only and misses some. Of 120,000 or so clones listed, over 75% are singletons. These data are taken from a study of cytomegalovirus exposure and HLA in healthy donors. Study background: Among the 398 genotyped donors, around 81% were placed in the Caucasian-associated ancestry cluster. Study-wide points: There were some public TCRs occurring in many donors, but most TCR sequences were rare. Information on immune exposure was restricted to one variable (CMV serostatus).

CDR1 is SEHNR, CDR2 FQNEAQ, per germline (reference sequence). The CDR3 has 19 amino acids. This clonotype was sampled from a human donor in good health. The sample comprised PBMCs. V gene TRBV7-9 combines with J gene TRBJ2-2, with 12 bases identical to TRBD2. CDR3: CSSSRGELAGGPNTGELFF. The CDR3 DNA reads TGTTCCAGCAGCAGAGGGGAGCTAGCGGGAGGGCCGAACACCGGGGAGCTGTTTTTT.